This T cell receptor (beta chain) was sequenced for a study of CD8 T cells in Susac syndrome (dated by TCRdb to between 2017 and 2020). Some background on the complete study: Repertoire sequencing was used to test whether CD8+ T cell activation and differentiation in Susac syndrome was antigen driven. Clonality of the CD8+ T cell repertoire was compared between about a dozen healthy donors, roughly 14 Susac syndrome patients and roughly 15 multiple sclerosis patients. On the study overall, not on this receptor specifically: The number of individuals in the TCR sequencing and HLA analysis was recognized as being relatively small.

RNA was extracted using the RNeasy kit, and about 0.45 to 1 microgram was reverse transcribed with random hexamers. The immunoSEQ multiplex PCR assay, which covers 54 Vbeta and 13 Jbeta segments, was used to amplify TCR beta CDR3 regions. PCR amplification bias was corrected by using a synthetic template baseline for primer optimization and computational correction. On the study's bioinformatics: Reads were annotated to V, D and J genes according to IMGT and were analyzed with immunoSEQ Analyzer, with only productive sequences retained. Clonality was calculated as one minus the Shannon entropy normalized by log2 of the number of productive unique sequences. For each patient and control, public and private clones were evaluated within the 100 most prevalent clones. Susac-specific clones were defined as absent from healthy and MS cohorts, about 1,100 published viral clones and other ImmuneACCESS disease sequences. Through fastp at Q25 and MiXCR, TCRdb rebuilt clones from the public reads, retaining in-frame beta chains. Each entry is one CDR3 protein sequence, shown with its most common DNA and genes. It is TCRdb's table, rather than the study itself, that gives the V and J calls and clone size. This sample has more than 150,000 distinct CDR3 sequences in its table, and just under 95% of those were observed once. Together, the top ten hold just over 0.2% of the sample.

Peripheral blood CD8+ and CD4+ T cells from healthy donors, Susac syndrome patients and multiple sclerosis patients were profiled using high-throughput TCR beta sequencing. The multiple sclerosis controls were treatment-naive patients whose relapsing-remitting disease, either stable or active, fulfilled the revised McDonald criteria. Bulk CD8+ and CD4+ T cells were purified by magnetic negative isolation, whereas CD8+ TEMRA cells were enriched by FACS. Blood was collected in EDTA tubes and processed within 24 hours, with PBMCs isolated through density gradient centrifugation. PBMCs intended for TCR sequencing were frozen in liquid nitrogen and were later thawed in a 37 degrees C water bath. Purity of sorted or isolated CD4+, CD8+ and CD8+ TEMRA cells was at least 90%. V and J are truncated by 5 bases and 0 bases respectively, leaving an intervening sequence of 15 bases. The CDR3 holds 16 amino acids from the cysteine to the phenylalanine. Solely the CDR3 DNA is kept, with 48 bases framed from the first base. The germline V gene (reference sequence) supplies CDR1 SEHNR and CDR2 FQNEAQ.

Of note for this clonotype: The antigen it recognizes is unknown. There are no base qualities to consult, and no much larger clone falls within one base.

The specimen sequenced was CD8+ T cells from PBMCs. The sequence came from a human donor with multiple sclerosis. Recombination linked TRBV7-9 to TRBJ2-3; TRBD1 could be the D gene, as 6 bases match. The CDR3 amino acid sequence is: CASSTRDMSSTDTQYF. The sequence in DNA is TGTGCCAGCAGCACCCGGGACATGTCTAGCACAGATACGCAGTATTTT.